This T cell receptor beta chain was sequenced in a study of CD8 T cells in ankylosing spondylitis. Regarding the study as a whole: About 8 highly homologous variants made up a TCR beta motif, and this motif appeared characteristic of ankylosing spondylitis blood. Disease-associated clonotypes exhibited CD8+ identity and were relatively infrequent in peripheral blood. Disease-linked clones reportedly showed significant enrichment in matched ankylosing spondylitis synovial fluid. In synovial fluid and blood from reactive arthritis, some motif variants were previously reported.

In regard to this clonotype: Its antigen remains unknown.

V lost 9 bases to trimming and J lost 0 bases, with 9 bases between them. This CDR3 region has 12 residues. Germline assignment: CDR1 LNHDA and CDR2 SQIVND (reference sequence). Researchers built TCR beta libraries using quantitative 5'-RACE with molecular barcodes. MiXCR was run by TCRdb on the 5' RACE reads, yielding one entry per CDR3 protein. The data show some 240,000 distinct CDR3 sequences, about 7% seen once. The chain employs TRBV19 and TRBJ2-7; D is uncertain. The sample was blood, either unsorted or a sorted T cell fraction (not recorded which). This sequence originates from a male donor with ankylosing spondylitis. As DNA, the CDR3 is TGTGCCAGCCGAGGTATCTCCTACGAGCAGTACTTC. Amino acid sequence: CASRGISYEQYF.